These T cell receptor beta chains were read from a single sample in a study of control samples from healthy donors and cancer patients. The repertoire was sequenced with immunoSEQ multiplex PCR; TCRdb's copy has only in-frame clones and lacks some. Found here are some 140,000 clones, roughly 92% of them singletons; the top ten hold around 11%. Sequences were obtained from blood. All receptors derive from a man younger than 40 in good health. Both conserved end residues are part of each CDR3. A D gene is named only where the DNA matches it firmly. The size entry is marked missing in some rows and otherwise reads once, few, many or a size class.

.	.	TRBJ2-1	TRBV27	CASSLSSGVGEQFF	TGTGCCAGCAGTTTATCTTCGGGGGTTGGTGAGCAGTTCTTC
.	.	TRBJ2-5	TRBV6-6	CASSPQVEETQYF	TGTGCCAGCAGCCCCCAGGTTGAGGAGACCCAGTACTTC
few	.	TRBJ1-2	TRBV3-1/TRBV3-2	CASSPKQVSGYTF	TGTGCCAGCAGCCCGAAACAGGTTTCTGGCTACACCTTC
.	TRBD2	TRBJ2-7	TRBV6-5	CASSYRASGSYEQYF	TGTGCCAGCAGTTACCGTGCTAGCGGCTCCTACGAGCAGTACTTC
once	.	TRBJ2-1	TRBV7-9	CASTTSSYNEQFF	TGTGCCAGCACGACTAGCTCCTACAATGAGCAGTTCTTC
.	.	TRBJ1-3	TRBV18	CASSPFLEGDGSGNTIYF	TGTGCCAGCTCACCTTTTTTGGAAGGGGATGGATCTGGAAACACCATATATTTT
once	.	TRBJ2-7	TRBV20-1	CSSGWEYEQYF	TGCAGTTCAGGGTGGGAGTACGAGCAGTACTTC
.	TRBD1	TRBJ2-1	TRBV5-1	CASQAAGGIEQFF	TGCGCCAGCCAAGCCGCAGGGGGCATTGAGCAGTTCTTC
.	TRBD1	TRBJ2-1	TRBV14	CASSAQGTGGIEQFF	TGTGCCAGCAGCGCACAGGGGACAGGGGGAATTGAGCAGTTCTTC
.	.	TRBJ1-5	TRBV28	CASSLYNSGQPQHF	TGTGCCAGCAGTTTGTACAATAGTGGTCAGCCCCAGCATTTT
.	.	TRBJ2-7	TRBV28	CASTPLTYEQYF	TGTGCCAGCACCCCTTTAACCTACGAGCAGTACTTC
.	.	TRBJ2-1	TRBV2	CASSPNNEQFF	TGTGCCAGCAGTCCGAACAATGAGCAGTTCTTC
.	TRBD2	TRBJ2-5	TRBV28	CASGARGARETQYF	TGTGCCAGCGGGGCGCGGGGGGCGCGGGAGACCCAGTACTTC
.	.	TRBJ1-1	TRBV4-2	CASSQGTVNTEAFF	TGTGCCAGCAGCCAAGGGACTGTGAACACTGAAGCTTTCTTT
once	.	TRBJ2-5	TRBV18	CASSPPTAVAETQYF	TGTGCCAGCTCACCACCGACAGCCGTAGCAGAGACCCAGTACTTC
.	.	TRBJ1-4	TRBV3-1/TRBV3-2	CASSPKKLFF	TGTGCCAGCAGCCCTAAAAAACTGTTTTTT
.	TRBD2	TRBJ2-7	TRBV2	CASSETSGRVSEQYF	TGTGCCAGCAGTGAAACTAGCGGGAGGGTTTCCGAGCAGTACTTC
once	.	TRBJ1-4	TRBV28	CASSLYRVNEKLFF	TGTGCCAGCAGTTTATACCGCGTGAATGAAAAACTGTTTTTT
.	.	TRBJ1-2	TRBV30	CAWRPPGGGYTF	TGTGCCTGGAGACCCCCGGGAGGCGGCTACACCTTC
.	TRBD1	TRBJ1-2	TRBV27	CASFRPGQGLSGYTF	TGTGCCAGCTTCAGGCCCGGACAGGGACTAAGTGGCTACACCTTC
.	TRBD2	TRBJ2-6	TRBV12-5	CASGLIRGGLVSGANVLTF	TGTGCTAGTGGTTTGATCCGGGGGGGGTTGGTCTCTGGGGCCAACGTCCTGACTTTC
once	TRBD1	TRBJ1-2	TRBV28	CASSFYRGYGYTF	TGTGCCAGCAGTTTTTACAGGGGATATGGCTACACCTTC
.	.	TRBJ2-3	TRBV7-2	CASSPTDGRTDTQYF	TGTGCCAGCAGCCCCACTGACGGACGCACAGATACGCAGTATTTT
.	TRBD1	TRBJ1-1	TRBV7-8	CASSPWTGANTEAFF	TGTGCCAGCAGCCCTTGGACAGGGGCGAACACTGAAGCTTTCTTT
.	.	TRBJ1-2	TRBV2	CASSINRDGYTF	TGTGCCAGCAGTATAAACAGGGATGGCTACACCTTC
.	.	TRBJ1-3	TRBV7-2	CASSFLKGGRASGNTIYF	TGTGCCAGCAGCTTTCTTAAGGGTGGCAGGGCCTCTGGAAACACCATATATTTT
.	.	TRBJ2-7	TRBV13	CASSLGKRIYF	TGTGCCAGCAGCTTAGGGAAACGAATCTACTTC
once	TRBD2	TRBJ2-5	TRBV27	CASGAGLAGFAETQYF	TGTGCCAGCGGCGCCGGACTAGCGGGCTTCGCAGAGACCCAGTACTTC
.	.	TRBJ1-6	TRBV5-6	CASSLVAALNSPLHF	TGTGCCAGCAGCTTGGTTGCAGCTTTGAATTCACCCCTCCACTTT
.	.	TRBJ2-2	TRBV5-4	CASSLLRDTGELFF	TGTGCCAGCAGCTTGTTACGGGACACCGGGGAGCTGTTTTTT
.	TRBD2	TRBJ2-5	TRBV4-3	CASSQGSASGRETQYF	TGCGCCAGCAGCCAAGGGTCGGCTAGCGGGAGGGAGACCCAGTACTTC
.	TRBD1	TRBJ1-2	TRBV7-3	CASSLDGTDGYTF	TGTGCCAGCAGCTTAGACGGGACAGATGGCTACACCTTC
once	TRBD2	TRBJ2-3	TRBV14	CASNKGLAGGLATQYF	TGTGCCAGCAACAAGGGACTAGCGGGAGGGCTGGCTACGCAGTATTTT
.	TRBD1	TRBJ2-5	TRBV7-8	CASSADRGRETQYF	TGTGCCAGCAGCGCTGACAGGGGCAGGGAGACCCAGTACTTC
.	TRBD1	TRBJ1-1	TRBV7-3	CASSLSGGLTEAFF	TGTGCCAGCAGCTTATCAGGGGGCCTCACTGAAGCTTTCTTT
.	.	TRBJ2-5	TRBV7-9	CASSIASAVETQYF	TGTGCCAGCAGCATCGCCTCGGCCGTAGAGACCCAGTACTTC
.	TRBD1	TRBJ1-4	TRBV27	CASSPWTGSEKLFF	TGTGCCAGCAGTCCCTGGACAGGGAGTGAAAAACTGTTTTTT
.	TRBD1	TRBJ2-2	TRBV19	CASSFGTENTGELFF	TGTGCCAGTAGTTTCGGGACAGAAAACACCGGGGAGCTGTTTTTT
.	.	TRBJ1-2	TRBV7-9	CASSLQWNYGYTF	TGTGCCAGCAGCTTACAGTGGAACTATGGCTACACCTTC
.	TRBD1	TRBJ2-2	TRBV2	CASSELRTGSGELFF	TGTGCCAGCAGTGAGCTTAGGACAGGGTCCGGGGAGCTGTTTTTT